The 9 T cell receptor beta chains below come from one sample, sequenced in a study of cytomegalovirus exposure and HLA in healthy donors (dated by TCRdb to 2017 to 2019). Library preparation was by the immunoSEQ multiplex PCR assay. For the multiplex PCR, a mixture combining 60 forward primers for TCR Vbeta segments and 13 reverse primers for TCR Jbeta segments was used. In its TCRdb copy, this immuneACCESS table keeps in-frame sequences only and misses some clones. Where compared with another copy, unresolved V genes explain less than half of these, and the others have no known cause. A total of over 120,000 clones appear in this sample, 80% of them only once. The top ten constitute around 2.5% of the sample. The sample taken for sequencing was PBMCs. These receptors all come from a middle-aged man in good health and CMV-seronegative.

The chain couples TRBV27 to TRBJ2-7; 14 bases match TRBD2. With 1 base clipped from V and 3 bases from J, the junction kept 2 bases outside the gene matches. The CDR3 has 16 amino acids. Germline CDR1 and CDR2: MNHEY and SMNVEV (reference sequence). CDR3 region: CASSLFGTSGSYEQYF. Here the CDR3 DNA reads TGTGCCAGCAGTTTATTTGGGACTAGCGGGAGCTACGAGCAGTACTTC.

This clone was recorded once. V gene TRBV19 combines with J gene TRBJ1-3, with D unresolved. The germline V gene encodes CDR1 LNHDA and CDR2 SQIVND (reference sequence). The CDR3 covers 16 residues. V was cut by 5 bases and J by 0 bases, with 14 bases left in between. CDR3 amino acids: CASSETLRASGNTIYF. In DNA form, the CDR3 reads TGTGCCAGTAGTGAGACACTTCGTGCCTCTGGAAACACCATATATTTT.

The chain links TRBV5-1 to TRBJ2-3; D unresolved. Deletions cut 0 bases from V and 5 bases from J, with 16 bases between. The CDR3 has 16 amino acids. Germline V gene data show CDR1 as SGHRS and CDR2 as YFSETQ. CDR3 bases: TGCGCCAGCAGCTTGGAAGCCAGGCCGCTAAAAGATACGCAGTATTTT. This translates into CASSLEARPLKDTQYF.

The V gene is TRBV15, the J gene TRBJ2-5; maybe TRBD2 (5 bases). The length of the CDR3 is 15 residues. Germline V CDR1 and CDR2: LNHNV, YYDKDF (reference sequence). V was trimmed by 0 bases and J by 2 bases, leaving 10 bases between them. In DNA form, the CDR3 reads TGTGCCACCAGCAGAGATCAGGACTTTCAAGAGACCCAGTACTTC. Encoded protein: CATSRDQDFQETQYF.

CDR3 loop: CASSNTGGETQYF. The CDR3 DNA reads as TGTGCCAGTAGTAATACAGGGGGGGAGACCCAGTACTTC. This rearrangement joins TRBV19 to TRBJ2-5; 8 nucleotides line up with TRBD1. CDR1 LNHDA and CDR2 SQIVND come from the germline V gene (reference sequence). CDR3 length equals 13 residues. The J segment lost 5 bases and the V segment lost 4 bases, leaving 3 bases of the junction unmatched.

The rearrangement links TRBV27 to TRBJ2-7; 7 bases align to TRBD2. The CDR3 is 14 residues long. V lost 5 bases, J lost 4 bases, and 8 bases stayed unmatched. Germline CDR1 MNHEY, CDR2 SMNVEV (reference sequence). The chain's CDR3 is CASSPNGGLYEQYF. In DNA, the CDR3 is TGTGCCAGCAGTCCAAACGGGGGGTTATACGAGCAGTACTTC.

This chain joins TRBV5-4 and TRBJ1-5; the match to TRBD1 covers 8 bases. Per the germline V gene, CDR1 is SGHNT and CDR2 is YYREEE (reference sequence). CDR3 length equals 16 residues. The J segment lost 5 bases and the V segment lost 1 base, leaving 8 bases of the junction unmatched. Here the CDR3 reads CASSLRRQGADQPQHF. The CDR3 nucleotides read TGTGCCAGCAGCTTGCGCCGCCAGGGGGCTGATCAGCCCCAGCATTTT.

CDR3 coding DNA: TGTGCCAGCAGCTCCATAAGGGGGGGAGATACGCAGTATTTT. As protein: CASSSIRGGDTQYF. The chain couples TRBV7-2 to TRBJ2-3; possible D gene TRBD2, 7 bases. The CDR3 is 14 residues long. V was cut by 4 bases and J by 5 bases, with 13 bases left in between. The V gene's germline CDR1 is SGHTA and CDR2 FQGNSA.

V gene TRBV6-6 combines with J gene TRBJ2-7, with D tentatively TRBD1 (5 bases). Trimming took 5 bases from V and 2 from J, leaving 10 bases between them. Looked up from germline, CDR1 is MNHNY and CDR2 is SVGAGI (reference sequence). The CDR3 extends over 13 amino acids. CDR3: CASSTPTAYEQYF. The DNA of the CDR3 is TGTGCCAGCAGTACCCCGACAGCCTACGAGCAGTACTTC.